A single sample is the source of the 26 T cell receptor beta chains below, sequenced in a study of identical twins. TCRdb re-called the 5' RACE reads through MiXCR, storing one row per CDR3 protein. Among more than 1.5 million distinct CDR3 sequences, around 29% were seen once, and the ten largest hold 0.25% to 0.3%. Sequencing input: cord blood. These TCRs come from a newborn girl in good health.

Of note for this clonotype: One base away lies a much larger clone, so this may be a sequencing read error. The chain combines TRBV7-2 with TRBJ2-5; D unclear. CDR3 length: 13 residues. The germline CDR1 and CDR2 sequences are SGHTA and FQGNSA. V was pared by 1 base and J by 11 bases, with 14 bases between. The CDR3 nucleotides read TGTGCCAGCAGCTTAGAATTGGGCCATGAGCAGTACTTC. The encoded protein is CASSLELGHEQYF.

The chain couples TRBV20-1 to TRBJ2-4; no clear D gene. Gene TRBJ2-7 matches the end of the DNA better, so the J call may be wrong. This CDR3 spans 12 amino acids. Per the germline V gene, CDR1 is DFQATT and CDR2 is SNEGSKA (reference sequence). CDR3 region: CSARVHPYEQYF. CDR3 nucleotides: TGCAGTGCTAGAGTTCACCCCTACGAGCAGTACTTC.

The genes are TRBV21-1 and TRBJ2-5; TRBD2, the D gene given by the table, was not confirmed from the DNA. TRBV21-1 is listed as a pseudogene. The CDR3 covers 17 residues. The CDR3 nucleotides are TGTGCCAGCGAAGTTGAAAGCCAGCGGGAGGGCCGGGAGACCCAGTACTTC. Protein: CASEVESQREGRETQYF.

The chain carries TRBV20-1 and TRBJ2-1, with a weak D call TRBD1 (5 bases). The V and J ends lost 0 bases and 5 bases respectively, with 11 bases between them. Germline V gene data show CDR1 as DFQATT and CDR2 as SNEGSKA (reference sequence). The length of the CDR3 is 14 residues. In nucleotides, the CDR3 is TGCAGTGCTAGAGATCAGGGAACCCACAATGAGCAGTTCTTC. It codes for CSARDQGTHNEQFF.

The chain has TRBV6-2 or TRBV6-3 and TRBJ1-2, with D unresolved. V dropped 8 bases and J dropped 8 bases, with 12 bases sitting between them. CDR1 MNHEY and CDR2 SVGEGT come from the germline V gene. This CDR3 has 11 residues. For the CDR3, the DNA is TGTGCCAGCGTGGGCAGAGGAGGCTACACCTTC. Residues: CASVGRGGYTF.

This clonotype appeared a few times. This sequence joins TRBV4-2 and TRBJ2-3; TRBD2 agrees at 11 bases. V gave up 3 bases and J gave up 2 bases; unmatched junction bases: 7. The length of the CDR3 is 17 residues. From germline, CDR1 is LGHNA and CDR2 YNFKEQ. The CDR3 spells CASSQLAGGEFTDTQYF. CDR3 coding DNA: TGTGCCAGCAGCCAGTTAGCGGGGGGGGAGTTCACAGATACGCAGTATTTT.

The V gene is TRBV27, the J gene TRBJ1-6; D is unresolved. The V and J ends lost 6 bases and 0 bases respectively, with 21 bases between them. The CDR3 runs to 19 residues. Germline CDR1 MNHEY, CDR2 SMNVEV (reference sequence). The CDR3 loop reads CASSGSLPALSSYNSPLHF. CDR3 nucleotide sequence: TGTGCCAGCAGCGGAAGCCTGCCAGCCCTGAGCTCCTATAATTCACCCCTCCACTTT.

This clonotype was detected many times. The V gene is TRBV12-3 or TRBV12-4, the J gene TRBJ2-3; 10 positions agree with TRBD2. J gave up 9 bases and V 6 bases, and 3 bases lay outside the gene matches. The CDR3 runs to 12 residues. In DNA form, the CDR3 reads TGTGCCAGCAGCTCTAGCGGGGGCACGCAGTATTTT. The encoded protein is CASSSSGGTQYF.

The chain couples TRBV29-1 to TRBJ1-1; D is perhaps TRBD1 (6 bases). V dropped 0 bases and J dropped 0 bases, with 11 bases sitting between them. The CDR3 sequence is 15 residues long. Germline CDR1 and CDR2: SQVTM and ANQGSEA. The DNA for the CDR3 is TGCAGCGTTGAAGACCCGACAGGTCTGAACACTGAAGCTTTCTTT. This gives the protein CSVEDPTGLNTEAFF.

The rearrangement joins TRBV6-1 to TRBJ1-5; 9 bases fit TRBD1. This CDR3 comprises 15 residues. The germline V gene has CDR1 MNHNS and CDR2 SASEGT. V lost 7 bases to trimming and J lost 9 bases; unmatched junction nucleotides: 13. DNA of the CDR3: TGTGCCAGCACGACGACAGGGGGGGTCTATCGGCCCCAGCATTTT. It specifies CASTTTGGVYRPQHF.

The CDR3 nucleotides are TGTGCCAGCAGTTTTGACAGGAATAATTCACCCCTCCACTTT. Its protein is CASSFDRNNSPLHF. The chain links TRBV7-2 to TRBJ1-6; tentatively, D is TRBD1 (6 bases). The germline V and J ends were trimmed by 6 bases and 5 bases, with 11 bases remaining between them. The CDR3 extends over 14 amino acids. CDR1 and CDR2 (germline): SGHTA, FQGNSA.

The rearrangement joins TRBV21-1 to TRBJ2-7; the table calls TRBD1, which could not be checked here. TRBV21-1 is annotated as a pseudogene. This CDR3 spans 17 amino acids. CDR3 residues: CASSKEGSWPHSYERYF. As DNA, the CDR3 is TGTGCCAGCAGCAAAGAAGGTAGTTGGCCCCACTCCTACGAGCGGTACTTC.

This clonotype occurred a few times. The chain is built from TRBV6-2 or TRBV6-3 and TRBJ1-2; 8 bases map to TRBD1. CDR1 and CDR2 from the germline V gene are MNHEY and SVGEGT. V shed 2 bases and J 4 bases; nucleotides not matched to a gene: 3. This CDR3 is built from 14 residues. CDR3 in DNA: TGTGCCAGCAGTTACGGCAGGGGGCCCTATGGCTACACCTTC. Its protein is CASSYGRGPYGYTF.

CDR3 nucleotide sequence: TGTGCCAGCAGGTCCCTGGACAGGGACTATGGCTACACCTTC. Translation gives CASRSLDRDYGYTF. The chain uses TRBV28 and TRBJ1-2; 8 bases are shared with TRBD1. V trimming: 6 bases; J trimming: 3 bases; junction bases outside the gene matches: 6. This CDR3 spans 14 amino acids. The V gene's germline CDR1 is MDHEN and CDR2 SYDVKM.

This sequence joins TRBV5-1 and TRBJ1-2, with D hard to call. This CDR3 spans 15 amino acids. Germline CDR1 is SGHRS and CDR2 is YFSETQ. V lost 0 bases and J 4 bases, leaving 13 bases between the germline ends. The CDR3 loop reads CASSLAYGRLYGYTF. The CDR3 DNA reads TGCGCCAGCAGCTTGGCTTATGGACGGCTCTATGGCTACACCTTC.

This clonotype was seen a handful of times. This rearrangement joins TRBV5-1 to TRBJ2-7; tentative D call: TRBD1 (6 bases). Germline lookup yields CDR1 SGHRS and CDR2 YFSETQ. V shed 0 bases and J shed 3 bases, with 10 bases lying between them. The CDR3 sequence is 14 residues long. The CDR3 protein is CASSLDQGIYEQYF. The DNA for the CDR3 is TGCGCCAGCAGCTTGGATCAGGGGATCTACGAGCAGTACTTC.

This clonotype showed up many times. The chain carries TRBV28 and TRBJ2-1; D gene uncertain. CDR3 length equals 11 residues. Germline lookup yields CDR1 MDHEN and CDR2 SYDVKM. The V end lost 9 bases, the J end lost 9 bases, and 12 bases lay between the germline ends. Written as DNA, the CDR3 is TGTGCCAGTTCAGGCGGTGGTGAGCAGTTCTTC. Protein sequence: CASSGGGEQFF. The full variable domain, its missing parts supplied by reference TRBV28 and TRBJ2-1, is DVKVTQSSRYLVKRTGEKVFLECVQDMDHENMFWYRQDPGLGLRLIYFSYDVKMKEKGDIPEGYSVSREKKERFSLILESASTNQTSMYLCASSGGGEQFFGPGTRLTVL.

This clonotype occurred a few times. The chain combines TRBV20-1 with TRBJ2-2; TRBD2 is a possible D gene (6 bases). V gave up 4 bases and J gave up 3 bases, with 12 bases separating them. This CDR3 spans 14 amino acids. The germline CDR1 and CDR2 sequences are DFQATT and SNEGSKA (reference sequence). CDR3 bases: TGCAGTGCTACTCCGGGACTTCACACCGGGGAGCTGTTTTTT. It yields the protein CSATPGLHTGELFF.

The V call is TRBV28, the J call TRBJ1-5, with D perhaps TRBD1 (5 bases). The CDR3 is made up of 17 amino acids. CDR1 and CDR2 (germline): MDHEN, SYDVKM. With 5 bases removed from V and 7 bases from J, the gap between germline ends came to 24 bases. The CDR3: CASSHRFDGARRQPQHF. CDR3 DNA sequence: TGTGCCAGCAGTCACCGATTTGACGGGGCCCGTAGGCAGCCCCAGCATTTT.

This clonotype appeared a few times. V is TRBV5-1 and J is TRBJ1-2; the D gene is possibly TRBD1 (6 bases). The V end lost 4 bases, the J end lost 2 bases, and 12 bases lay between the germline ends. The germline V gene has CDR1 SGHRS and CDR2 YFSETQ. The CDR3 has 14 residues. DNA of the CDR3: TGCGCCAGCAGCCCCTTCGACAGGAACTATGGCTACACCTTC. It is translated as CASSPFDRNYGYTF.

The V gene is TRBV14, the J gene TRBJ2-2; tentatively, D is TRBD2 (7 bases). Trimming pared 6 bases from V and 6 bases from J, leaving 14 bases between. Germline CDR1 is SGHDN and CDR2 is FVKESK. The CDR3 runs to 14 residues. The CDR3 sequence: CASRRGGRPGELFF. DNA for the CDR3: TGTGCCAGCAGGAGGGGGGGGAGACCCGGGGAGCTGTTTTTT.

This clonotype was seen only a few times. The rearrangement links TRBV15 to TRBJ2-5; possible D gene TRBD1, 8 bases. Between the trimmed V and J ends, which lost 1 base and 11 bases, there was a span of 17 bases. CDR1 and CDR2 from the germline V gene are LNHNV and YYDKDF (reference sequence). The CDR3 extends over 14 amino acids. The CDR3 nucleotides are TGTGCCACCAGCAGAGCTCAGGGGGCGGGGGAGCAGTACTTC. The encoded protein is CATSRAQGAGEQYF. The full variable domain, with the rest looked up from reference TRBV15 and TRBJ2-5, is DAMVIQNPRYQVTQFGKPVTLSCSQTLNHNVMYWYQQKSSQAPKLLFHYYDKDFNNEADTPDNFQSRRPNTSFCFLDIRSPGLGDTAMYLCATSRAQGAGEQYFGPGTRLLVL.

This chain joins TRBV20-1 and TRBJ2-1; D remains unclear. This CDR3 region has 13 residues. Germline V gene sequence: CDR1 DFQATT, CDR2 SNEGSKA (reference sequence). The ends were cut back, 7 bases at V and 7 bases at J, with 17 bases in the middle. The CDR3 reads CSGSRGRENEQFF. Here the CDR3 DNA reads TGCAGTGGGTCCCGCGGTCGCGAAAATGAGCAGTTCTTC.

The rearrangement joins TRBV7-6 to TRBJ1-1, with D possibly TRBD1 on 6 matching bases. Germline loops: CDR1 SGHVS, CDR2 FNYEAQ. This CDR3 is built from 13 residues. The V end was cut by 4 bases, the J end by 7 bases, with 13 bases between. The CDR3 DNA is TGTGCCAGCAGCTCCCAAAGGGGGAATGAAGCTTTCTTT. It yields the protein CASSSQRGNEAFF.

This clonotype was counted a few times. The V call is TRBV20-1, the J call TRBJ2-1, with TRBD2 matching over 7 bases. The V gene end was trimmed by 0 bases and the J gene end by 9 bases; junction bases not matched to a gene: 8. This CDR3 spans 14 amino acids. Germline lookup yields CDR1 DFQATT and CDR2 SNEGSKA (reference sequence). CDR3 loop: CSARDGGRVAEQFF. In nucleotides, the CDR3 is TGCAGTGCTAGAGATGGGGGGAGGGTCGCTGAGCAGTTCTTC.

This rearrangement joins TRBV3-1 to TRBJ2-5, with D possibly matching TRBD2 (6 bases). CDR1 and CDR2 (germline): LGHDT, YNNKEL (reference sequence). V was cut by 1 base and J by 11 bases, with 20 bases left in between. This CDR3 has 15 residues. CDR3 coding DNA: TGTGCCAGCAGCCAAGTCCCAGCGGGCGGCAATGAGCAGTACTTC. It specifies CASSQVPAGGNEQYF.